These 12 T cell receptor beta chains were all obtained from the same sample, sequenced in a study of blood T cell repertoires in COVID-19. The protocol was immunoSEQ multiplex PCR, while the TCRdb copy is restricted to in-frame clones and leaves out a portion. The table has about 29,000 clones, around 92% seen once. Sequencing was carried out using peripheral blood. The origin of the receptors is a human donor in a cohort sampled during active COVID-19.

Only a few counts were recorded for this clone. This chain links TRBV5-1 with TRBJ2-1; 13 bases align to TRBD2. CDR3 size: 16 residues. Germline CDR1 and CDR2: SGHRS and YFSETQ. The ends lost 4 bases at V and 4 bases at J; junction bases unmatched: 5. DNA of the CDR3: TGCGCCAGCAGCCCGGGACTAGCGGGGCCTTACAATGAGCAGTTCTTC. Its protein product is CASSPGLAGPYNEQFF.

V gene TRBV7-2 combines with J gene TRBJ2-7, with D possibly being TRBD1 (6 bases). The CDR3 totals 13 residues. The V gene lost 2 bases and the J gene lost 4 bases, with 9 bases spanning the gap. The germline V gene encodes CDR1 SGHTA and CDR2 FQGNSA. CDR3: CASSLPGVYEQYF. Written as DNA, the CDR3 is TGTGCCAGCAGCTTACCAGGGGTATACGAGCAGTACTTC.

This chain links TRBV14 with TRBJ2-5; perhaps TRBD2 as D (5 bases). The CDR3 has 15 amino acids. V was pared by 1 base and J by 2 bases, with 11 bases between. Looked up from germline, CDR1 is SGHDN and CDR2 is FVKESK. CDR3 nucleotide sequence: TGTGCCAGCAGCCAAGCTCGAGGGCTACAAGAGACCCAGTACTTC. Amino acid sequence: CASSQARGLQETQYF.

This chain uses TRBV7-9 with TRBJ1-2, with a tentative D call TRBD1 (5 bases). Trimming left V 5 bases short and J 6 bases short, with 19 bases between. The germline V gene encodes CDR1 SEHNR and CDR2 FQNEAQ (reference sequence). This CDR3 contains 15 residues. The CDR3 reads CASSLRRELGHGYTF. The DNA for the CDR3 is TGTGCCAGCAGCCTCCGTCGGGAGTTGGGGCATGGCTACACCTTC.

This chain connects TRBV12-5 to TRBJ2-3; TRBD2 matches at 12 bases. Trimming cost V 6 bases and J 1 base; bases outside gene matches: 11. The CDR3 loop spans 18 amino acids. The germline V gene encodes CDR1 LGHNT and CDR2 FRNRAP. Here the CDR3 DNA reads TGTGCTAGTGGCGAAGGACTAGCGGGGCCTGTAGGCACAGATACGCAGTATTTT. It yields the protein CASGEGLAGPVGTDTQYF.

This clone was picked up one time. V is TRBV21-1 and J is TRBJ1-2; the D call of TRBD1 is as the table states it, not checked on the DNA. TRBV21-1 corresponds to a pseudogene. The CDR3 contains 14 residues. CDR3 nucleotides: TGTGCCAGCAGCAAGTCCGGGACAGGCTATGGCTACACCTTC. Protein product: CASSKSGTGYGYTF.

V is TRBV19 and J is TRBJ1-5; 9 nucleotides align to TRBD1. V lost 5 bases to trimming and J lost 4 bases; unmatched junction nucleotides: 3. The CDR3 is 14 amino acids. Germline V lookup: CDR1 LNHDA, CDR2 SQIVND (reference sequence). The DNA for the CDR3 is TGTGCCAGTAGTCCCGGGACAGGGAATCAGCCCCAGCATTTT. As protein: CASSPGTGNQPQHF.

The CDR3: CASSFGPPGNYGYTF. The CDR3 DNA reads as TGTGCCAGCAGCTTCGGTCCCCCGGGTAACTATGGCTACACCTTC. The V and J genes are TRBV5-4 and TRBJ1-2; no reliable D call. Per the germline V gene, CDR1 is SGHNT and CDR2 is YYREEE (reference sequence). The CDR3 runs 15 residues. Trimming took off 2 bases at V and 1 base at J, with 12 bases between the two ends.

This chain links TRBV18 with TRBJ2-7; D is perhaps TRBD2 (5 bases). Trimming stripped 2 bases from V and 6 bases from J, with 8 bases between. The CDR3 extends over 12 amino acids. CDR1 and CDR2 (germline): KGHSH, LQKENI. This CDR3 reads CASSPGLSEQYF. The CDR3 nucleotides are TGTGCCAGCTCACCAGGACTCAGCGAGCAGTACTTC.

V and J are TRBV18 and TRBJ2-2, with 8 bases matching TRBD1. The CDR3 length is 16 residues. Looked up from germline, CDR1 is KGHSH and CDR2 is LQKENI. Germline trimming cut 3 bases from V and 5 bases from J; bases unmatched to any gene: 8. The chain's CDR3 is CASSPLGQGETGELFF. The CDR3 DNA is TGTGCCAGCTCACCTCTTGGACAGGGAGAAACCGGGGAGCTGTTTTTT.

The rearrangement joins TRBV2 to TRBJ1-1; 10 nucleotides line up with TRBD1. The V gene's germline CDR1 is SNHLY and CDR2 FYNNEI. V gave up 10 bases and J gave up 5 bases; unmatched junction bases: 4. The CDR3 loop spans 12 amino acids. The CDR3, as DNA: TGTGCCACCGGACAGGGGGTGACTGAAGCTTTCTTT. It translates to CATGQGVTEAFF.

CDR3 DNA: TGTGCCAGCAGCGTAGCGGTGGGCTCCAACCAAGAGACCCAGTACTTC. Its protein product is CASSVAVGSNQETQYF. The chain links TRBV9 to TRBJ2-5, with D unclear. V gave up 0 bases and J gave up 0 bases, with 12 bases separating them. The CDR3 is 16 residues long. Germline V lookup: CDR1 SGDLS, CDR2 YYNGEE.